This T cell receptor (beta chain) was recorded in a study of blood T cell repertoires in COVID-19. Repertoires were generated with immunoSEQ multiplex PCR, while TCRdb's copy carries only in-frame clones and drops some. The sample contains 300,000 to 350,000 clones, 86% of which appear only once. This CDR3 has 14 residues. Per the germline V gene, CDR1 is KGHSH and CDR2 is LQKENI. Trimming left V 2 bases short and J 1 base short, with 8 bases between. Participants' reported clinical history set cohort assignment. This TCR was sampled from a middle-aged woman with acute COVID-19. Input material: PBMCs or T cells enriched from blood (not recorded which). The genes are TRBV18 and TRBJ2-5; D ambiguous. The CDR3 nucleotides read TGTGCCAGCTCACCAAACGGAGTCCAAGAGACCCAGTACTTC. Protein sequence: CASSPNGVQETQYF.